This is a list of T cell receptor beta chains from one sample in a study of shared clonotypes between healthy human individuals. Assay: immunoSEQ multiplex PCR; the TCRdb copy retains only in-frame clones and omits some. Here the sample spans under 750,000 clones, roughly 72% being singletons. Sequencing was done on a sample of memory CD4+ T cells sorted from blood. The receptors stem from a woman under 40 in good health. Each CDR3 is given with its conserved first and last residue. The D gene is left open where the match is weak. A clone size is listed for some rows: how often the clone was seen (once, few, many), or a class if it is expanded.

CDR3 DNA: TGTGCCAGCAGCAAACGAGAGGGGGGTTACACTGAAGCTTTCTTT
CDR3 protein: CASSKREGGYTEAFF
clone size: -
J gene: TRBJ1-1
V gene: TRBV21-1
D gene: -

CDR3 DNA: TGTGCCAGTAGTAGTACTAGCGGACTTATAGATACGCAGTATTTT
CDR3 protein: CASSSTSGLIDTQYF
clone size: -
J gene: TRBJ2-3
V gene: TRBV19
D gene: TRBD2

CDR3 DNA: TGTGCCAGCAGTCCCCTAGAGCAAGCGAACGAGCAGTACTTC
CDR3 protein: CASSPLEQANEQYF
clone size: -
J gene: TRBJ2-7
V gene: TRBV6-1
D gene: -

CDR3 DNA: TGTGCCAGCAGTGATGGGGAGGTGGTGGGCTACACCTTC
CDR3 protein: CASSDGEVVGYTF
clone size: few
J gene: TRBJ1-2
V gene: TRBV2
D gene: -

CDR3 DNA: TGTGCCAGCAGCTTAGTTAGCGGGAGCTACGAGCAGTACTTC
CDR3 protein: CASSLVSGSYEQYF
clone size: once
J gene: TRBJ2-7
V gene: TRBV7-8
D gene: TRBD2

CDR3 DNA: TGTGCCAGCAGCCCCTGGGGGGGAGATACGCAGTATTTT
CDR3 protein: CASSPWGGDTQYF
clone size: -
J gene: TRBJ2-3
V gene: TRBV7-9
D gene: TRBD2

CDR3 DNA: TGTGCCAGCAGCCGGAGGGTTTTGAAAGCTTTCTTT
CDR3 protein: CASSRRVLKAFF
clone size: -
J gene: TRBJ1-1
V gene: TRBV7-9
D gene: -

CDR3 DNA: TGTGCCAGCAGCACGGGGACAGGGGGAACAAACGAGCAGTACTTC
CDR3 protein: CASSTGTGGTNEQYF
clone size: -
J gene: TRBJ2-7
V gene: TRBV5-8
D gene: TRBD1

CDR3 DNA: TGTGCCAGTTCGGACGGGGGTCAGAACACTGAAGCTTTCTTT
CDR3 protein: CASSDGGQNTEAFF
clone size: -
J gene: TRBJ1-1
V gene: TRBV6-1
D gene: -

CDR3 DNA: TGTGCCAGCAGCTCACAGGGAGGACAAGAGACCCAGTACTTC
CDR3 protein: CASSSQGGQETQYF
clone size: -
J gene: TRBJ2-5
V gene: TRBV11-2
D gene: -

CDR3 DNA: TGTGCCAGCAGCGCACAGGTGGACACTGAAGCTTTCTTT
CDR3 protein: CASSAQVDTEAFF
clone size: -
J gene: TRBJ1-1
V gene: TRBV7-7
D gene: -

CDR3 DNA: TGTGCCAGCTCCTTCCGAGAGGGCGAGCAGTACTTC
CDR3 protein: CASSFREGEQYF
clone size: -
J gene: TRBJ2-7
V gene: TRBV18
D gene: -

CDR3 DNA: TGTGCCAGCAGCTCGTCACAGGGGGCTGGCGATGAGCAGTTCTTC
CDR3 protein: CASSSSQGAGDEQFF
clone size: -
J gene: TRBJ2-1
V gene: TRBV7-7
D gene: TRBD1

CDR3 DNA: TGTGCCAGCAGTGGAGCGGGAGCGAGCAATGAGCAGTTCTTC
CDR3 protein: CASSGAGASNEQFF
clone size: few
J gene: TRBJ2-1
V gene: TRBV28
D gene: TRBD2

CDR3 DNA: TGTGCCATCAGGCAGGGAAACTCTGGAAACACCATATATTTT
CDR3 protein: CAIRQGNSGNTIYF
clone size: -
J gene: TRBJ1-3
V gene: TRBV10-3
D gene: -

CDR3 DNA: TGCAGCGTTTTAACCAATGAGCAGTTCTTC
CDR3 protein: CSVLTNEQFF
clone size: -
J gene: TRBJ2-1
V gene: TRBV29-1
D gene: -

CDR3 DNA: TGCGCCAGCAGCTTGATCCCAGGGGGCCCTAGACAAATGGAGACCCAGTACTTC
CDR3 protein: CASSLIPGGPRQMETQYF
clone size: many
J gene: TRBJ2-5
V gene: TRBV5-1
D gene: TRBD1

CDR3 DNA: TGCGCCAGCAGTTCAGGGGGCACTAGCTCCTACAATGAGCAGTTCTTC
CDR3 protein: CASSSGGTSSYNEQFF
clone size: -
J gene: TRBJ2-1
V gene: TRBV10-1
D gene: TRBD1

CDR3 DNA: TGCAGCGTTTCCAGGACTAGCGGGAATGAGCAGTTCTTC
CDR3 protein: CSVSRTSGNEQFF
clone size: -
J gene: TRBJ2-1
V gene: TRBV29-1
D gene: TRBD2

CDR3 DNA: TGTGCCAGCATGGTGAACACTGAAGCTTTCTTT
CDR3 protein: CASMVNTEAFF
clone size: -
J gene: TRBJ1-1
V gene: TRBV2
D gene: -

CDR3 DNA: TGTGCCAGCAGTGGGACTAGTGTCGCCGGGGAGCTGTTTTTT
CDR3 protein: CASSGTSVAGELFF
clone size: few
J gene: TRBJ2-2
V gene: TRBV2
D gene: TRBD2

CDR3 DNA: TGCGCCACTTGTGTGGACAGGGCCTCCTACAATGAGCAGTTCTTC
CDR3 protein: CATCVDRASYNEQFF
clone size: -
J gene: TRBJ2-1
V gene: TRBV5-1
D gene: TRBD1

CDR3 DNA: TGTGCCAGCAGTGAAATAACAACTAATGAAAAACTGTTTTTT
CDR3 protein: CASSEITTNEKLFF
clone size: -
J gene: TRBJ1-4
V gene: TRBV2
D gene: -

CDR3 DNA: TGTGCCAGCTCACCCGGACAGGGCCAAGAGACCCAGTACTTC
CDR3 protein: CASSPGQGQETQYF
clone size: -
J gene: TRBJ2-5
V gene: TRBV18
D gene: TRBD1

CDR3 DNA: TGTGCCAGCAGCCATAGGACTAGCGCCTTCTACGAGCAGTACTTC
CDR3 protein: CASSHRTSAFYEQYF
clone size: -
J gene: TRBJ2-7
V gene: TRBV6-5
D gene: TRBD2

CDR3 DNA: TGTGCCAGCACCAGAACTAGCGGGATGGCCTACAATGAGCAGTTCTTC
CDR3 protein: CASTRTSGMAYNEQFF
clone size: -
J gene: TRBJ2-1
V gene: TRBV7-9
D gene: TRBD2

CDR3 DNA: TGTGCCAGCAAAACCGGAGGGGGTACTGAAGCTTTCTTT
CDR3 protein: CASKTGGGTEAFF
clone size: once
J gene: TRBJ1-1
V gene: TRBV7-2
D gene: -

CDR3 DNA: TGTGCCAGCAGTCGGGGACAGGGCACAGATACGCAGTATTTT
CDR3 protein: CASSRGQGTDTQYF
clone size: -
J gene: TRBJ2-3
V gene: TRBV28
D gene: TRBD1

CDR3 DNA: TGTGCCAGCAGCTTGGTCGGGCCGGACGCCTACGAGCAGTACTTC
CDR3 protein: CASSLVGPDAYEQYF
clone size: few
J gene: TRBJ2-7
V gene: TRBV5-8
D gene: -

CDR3 DNA: TGTGCCAGCAGTTCATTCCGGACCTACGAGCAGTACTTC
CDR3 protein: CASSSFRTYEQYF
clone size: few
J gene: TRBJ2-7
V gene: TRBV27
D gene: -

CDR3 DNA: TGTGCCACCAGCCCCTGGAGGATGGCGAACACTGAAGCTTTCTTT
CDR3 protein: CATSPWRMANTEAFF
clone size: few
J gene: TRBJ1-1
V gene: TRBV15
D gene: -

CDR3 DNA: TGTGCCAGCAGTTTGGGCGGGCCCAGCTCCTACAATGAGCAGTTCTTC
CDR3 protein: CASSLGGPSSYNEQFF
clone size: -
J gene: TRBJ2-1
V gene: TRBV28
D gene: -

CDR3 DNA: TGTGCCAGCAGCTCCCGAGCGGGAATTGGTAGAGATACGCAGTATTTT
CDR3 protein: CASSSRAGIGRDTQYF
clone size: -
J gene: TRBJ2-3
V gene: TRBV7-6
D gene: TRBD2

CDR3 DNA: TGTGCCAGCAGCTTAGGGGCAGGGGGCGTCACAGATACGCAGTATTTT
CDR3 protein: CASSLGAGGVTDTQYF
clone size: -
J gene: TRBJ2-3
V gene: TRBV11-2
D gene: TRBD1

CDR3 DNA: TGCAGCGTATCTACGGGGTTCTATGGCTACACCTTC
CDR3 protein: CSVSTGFYGYTF
clone size: -
J gene: TRBJ1-2
V gene: TRBV29-1
D gene: -

CDR3 DNA: TGTGCCAGCAGCTATACCGGGACTTTTGTCTACGAGCAGTACTTC
CDR3 protein: CASSYTGTFVYEQYF
clone size: once
J gene: TRBJ2-7
V gene: TRBV4-2
D gene: -

CDR3 DNA: TGTGCCAGCACGGACAGGGAAGGCGAGCAGTACTTC
CDR3 protein: CASTDREGEQYF
clone size: -
J gene: TRBJ2-7
V gene: TRBV11-2
D gene: TRBD1

CDR3 DNA: TGTGCCAGCAGCTCCATCACCGGGGAGCTGTTTTTT
CDR3 protein: CASSSITGELFF
clone size: -
J gene: TRBJ2-2
V gene: TRBV5-4
D gene: -

CDR3 DNA: TGTGCCTGGAGTGTGCTGGAACAGAGCTACGAGCAGTACTTC
CDR3 protein: CAWSVLEQSYEQYF
clone size: -
J gene: TRBJ2-7
V gene: TRBV30
D gene: -

CDR3 DNA: TGTGCCAGCAGCCTACACCTGGAGGGACAGCCCAATCAGCCCCAGCATTTT
CDR3 protein: CASSLHLEGQPNQPQHF
clone size: once
J gene: TRBJ1-5
V gene: TRBV21-1
D gene: -

CDR3 DNA: TGTGCCAGCAGCTTCGGCTGGGGTGAGGGCGAGCAGTACTTC
CDR3 protein: CASSFGWGEGEQYF
clone size: -
J gene: TRBJ2-7
V gene: TRBV11-2
D gene: -

CDR3 DNA: TGTGCCAGCAGTTCAAGCGGGAGCGACTACAATGAGCAGTTCTTC
CDR3 protein: CASSSSGSDYNEQFF
clone size: -
J gene: TRBJ2-1
V gene: TRBV28
D gene: TRBD2

CDR3 DNA: TGTGCCAGTAGTGGGAACAGGGTTAAGCAGTACTTC
CDR3 protein: CASSGNRVKQYF
clone size: -
J gene: TRBJ2-7
V gene: TRBV19
D gene: -

CDR3 DNA: TGTGCCTGGATGCGCGGGAGATACACCGGGGAGCTGTTTTTT
CDR3 protein: CAWMRGRYTGELFF
clone size: -
J gene: TRBJ2-2
V gene: TRBV30
D gene: TRBD2

CDR3 DNA: TGTGCCAGCAGCACAGGACAGGGGATCTCCTACAATGAGCAGTTCTTC
CDR3 protein: CASSTGQGISYNEQFF
clone size: -
J gene: TRBJ2-1
V gene: TRBV27
D gene: TRBD1

CDR3 DNA: TGCGCCAGCAGCCCCAACACCGGGGAGCTGTTTTTT
CDR3 protein: CASSPNTGELFF
clone size: -
J gene: TRBJ2-2
V gene: TRBV4-1
D gene: -

CDR3 DNA: TGTGCCAGCAGTCACGGGGACAGGGCCTATGGCTACACCTTC
CDR3 protein: CASSHGDRAYGYTF
clone size: few
J gene: TRBJ1-2
V gene: TRBV6-6
D gene: TRBD1

CDR3 DNA: TGCGCCACCATGACGGGACAGGGGTTCACCGGGGAGCTGTTTTTT
CDR3 protein: CATMTGQGFTGELFF
clone size: -
J gene: TRBJ2-2
V gene: TRBV5-1
D gene: TRBD1

CDR3 DNA: TGTGCCAGCAGCTCCCGGACAGCGAGCTCCTACGAGCAGTACTTC
CDR3 protein: CASSSRTASSYEQYF
clone size: -
J gene: TRBJ2-7
V gene: TRBV7-2
D gene: -

CDR3 DNA: TGCGCCAGCAGCCTCGAGGGGGGGGGCCAGCCCCAGCATTTT
CDR3 protein: CASSLEGGGQPQHF
clone size: -
J gene: TRBJ1-5
V gene: TRBV5-1
D gene: -

CDR3 DNA: TGTGCCAGCAGTTTAGTAGCGGGAAGGTCAGATACGCAGTATTTT
CDR3 protein: CASSLVAGRSDTQYF
clone size: -
J gene: TRBJ2-3
V gene: TRBV6-4
D gene: TRBD2

CDR3 DNA: TGTGCTAGCAGTTGGGAGGCCTACGAGCAGTACTTC
CDR3 protein: CASSWEAYEQYF
clone size: -
J gene: TRBJ2-7
V gene: TRBV6-5
D gene: -

CDR3 DNA: TGTGCCAGCAGTTTAAGATTTGGCGGGGAGCTCATGGGCCACGAGCAGTACTTC
CDR3 protein: CASSLRFGGELMGHEQYF
clone size: -
J gene: TRBJ2-7
V gene: TRBV28
D gene: -

CDR3 DNA: TGTGCCAGCAGCGCCACCTCCCCCCTAGCGGGAGATGGCACCGGGGAGCTGTTTTTT
CDR3 protein: CASSATSPLAGDGTGELFF
clone size: -
J gene: TRBJ2-2
V gene: TRBV11-3
D gene: TRBD2

CDR3 DNA: TGTGCCAGCAGTGAGCGGACAGGGGCCACTCAGCCCCAGCATTTT
CDR3 protein: CASSERTGATQPQHF
clone size: -
J gene: TRBJ1-5
V gene: TRBV27
D gene: TRBD1

CDR3 DNA: TGTGCCAGCAGAAGACAGGGGGCATGGCAAGAGACCCAGTACTTC
CDR3 protein: CASRRQGAWQETQYF
clone size: -
J gene: TRBJ2-5
V gene: TRBV25-1
D gene: TRBD1

CDR3 DNA: TGTGCCAGCAGCCCCCGGGATAGCGGGATTCGCCGGGAGCTGTTTTTT
CDR3 protein: CASSPRDSGIRRELFF
clone size: -
J gene: TRBJ2-2
V gene: TRBV7-6
D gene: TRBD2

CDR3 DNA: TGTGCCAGCAGGAATGCCGGGACTAGCGGGAGGTATGAGCAGTTCTTC
CDR3 protein: CASRNAGTSGRYEQFF
clone size: -
J gene: TRBJ2-1
V gene: TRBV27
D gene: TRBD2

CDR3 DNA: TGTGCCAGCCCTGGCTATAGCAATCAGCCCCAGCATTTT
CDR3 protein: CASPGYSNQPQHF
clone size: few
J gene: TRBJ1-5
V gene: TRBV6-5
D gene: -